The 12 T cell receptor beta chains below were found in one sample sequenced in a study of neoadjuvant anti-PD-1 for oral cavity cancer (dated by TCRdb to about 2021). The time point label, read with the paper, signifies: after neoadjuvant nivolumab, at surgical resection. Library creation used the immunoSEQ multiplex PCR assay. Sourced from immuneACCESS, this table was stored by TCRdb with only in-frame sequences that have V and J called. A share of the clones is absent; for the studies checked, an unresolved V gene accounts for under half, and the remainder has no known explanation. The sample table holds about 68,000 clones, of which 70% to 90% were seen once. Jointly, the top ten make up roughly 3.4% of the sample. The specimen was PBMCs, collected after nivolumab (anti-PD-1) treatment. Source of these receptors: a person aged 40 to 85 with oral cavity squamous cell carcinoma.

V is TRBV27 and J is TRBJ2-7; TRBD1 is a possible D gene (5 bases). From germline, CDR1 is MNHEY and CDR2 SMNVEV (reference sequence). V dropped 5 bases and J dropped 2 bases, with 19 bases sitting between them. CDR3 length: 16 residues. CDR3 DNA sequence: TGTGCCAGCAGTCCCCGGCCCACAGGTGGGCCCTACGAGCAGTACTTC. This sequence encodes CASSPRPTGGPYEQYF.

The rearrangement links TRBV9 to TRBJ2-2; D not certain. This CDR3 has 15 residues. The germline V gene has CDR1 SGDLS and CDR2 YYNGEE. V lost 0 bases and J lost 7, with 13 bases in between. The CDR3 spells CASSVGPLVGGELFF. The CDR3 bases are TGTGCCAGCAGCGTAGGGCCCCTCGTCGGCGGGGAGCTGTTTTTT.

The chain is built from TRBV10-3 and TRBJ2-7; no clear D gene. Trimming cost V 6 bases and J 5 bases, with 11 bases left between them. Germline CDR1 is ENHRY and CDR2 is SYGVKD. CDR3 length: 12 residues. CDR3 in DNA: TGTGCCATCAGCGCGAGTAGCAACGAGCAGTACTTC. Residues: CAISASSNEQYF.

The genes are TRBV2 and TRBJ1-4; D remains ambiguous. The CDR3 consists of 12 residues. Looked up from germline, CDR1 is SNHLY and CDR2 is FYNNEI. V dropped 3 bases and J dropped 7 bases, with 6 bases sitting between them. Here the CDR3 DNA reads TGTGCCAGCAGTGACCCCGTTGAAAAACTGTTTTTT. It translates to CASSDPVEKLFF.

V gene TRBV5-4 combines with J gene TRBJ2-5; tentatively, D is TRBD2 (5 bases). V lost 4 bases to trimming and J lost 2 bases, with 12 bases between them. Germline CDR1 is SGHNT and CDR2 is YYREEE (reference sequence). The CDR3 extends over 14 amino acids. The chain's CDR3 is CASSRSGLQETQYF. The CDR3, as DNA: TGTGCCAGCAGCCGTTCGGGGTTACAAGAGACCCAGTACTTC.

The chain links TRBV27 to TRBJ2-7; D is undetermined. V was clipped by 2 bases and J by 6 bases, with 11 bases between them. Germline lookup yields CDR1 MNHEY and CDR2 SMNVEV (reference sequence). This CDR3 is 13 amino acids long. In DNA form, the CDR3 reads TGTGCCAGCAGTTTAGGTTTCGGAAGCGAGCAGTACTTC. Translating gives CASSLGFGSEQYF.

The chain recombines TRBV6-1 with TRBJ1-5, with D possibly matching TRBD1 (6 bases). Germline CDR1 MNHNS, CDR2 SASEGT. This CDR3 has 14 amino acids. Deletions cut 5 bases from V and 5 bases from J, with 13 bases between. Here the CDR3 DNA reads TGTGCCAGCAGTCCTCGGGACAACCATCAGCCCCAGCATTTT. Amino acid sequence: CASSPRDNHQPQHF.

The chain links TRBV6-5 to TRBJ2-5; TRBD1 or TRBD2 may be the D gene (5 bases each). Per germline, CDR1 MNHEY and CDR2 SVGAGI. CDR3 length: 15 amino acids. Trimming removed 3 bases from V and 5 bases from J, with 16 bases in between. The CDR3 nucleotides are TGTGCCAGCAGTTATCCCACGGGGACGGGGGAGACCCAGTACTTC. It is translated as CASSYPTGTGETQYF.

The CDR3 bases are TGTGCCAGCAGTGGAGGTAACAGCGAGCAGTTCTTC. Its translation: CASSGGNSEQFF. V and J are TRBV6-5 and TRBJ2-1; D might be TRBD2 (5 bases). V was cut by 5 bases and J by 10 bases, with 12 bases left in between. Germline V gene sequence: CDR1 MNHEY, CDR2 SVGAGI. This CDR3 spans 12 amino acids.

The V call is TRBV29-1, the J call TRBJ2-5; D call uncertain. Germline CDR1 and CDR2: SQVTM and ANQGSEA. V lost 4 bases and J 1 base, leaving 10 bases between the germline ends. CDR3 length: 13 amino acids. CDR3 region: CSVGGGPQETQYF. In nucleotides, the CDR3 is TGCAGCGTTGGCGGCGGCCCCCAAGAGACCCAGTACTTC.

The gene calls are TRBV6-5 and TRBJ2-7; D possibly matches TRBD1 or TRBD2 (5 bases each). Looked up from germline, CDR1 is MNHEY and CDR2 is SVGAGI. This CDR3 has 15 amino acids. Trimming pared 6 bases from V and 2 bases from J, leaving 17 bases between. The CDR3 region is CASRPPGRPAYEQYF. Here the CDR3 DNA reads TGTGCCAGCAGGCCCCCGGGACGGCCGGCCTACGAGCAGTACTTC.

As DNA, the CDR3 is TGTGCCAGCAGTTCCCTTGGGGTAGCGGATACGCAGTATTTT. Translation: CASSSLGVADTQYF. The genes are TRBV27 and TRBJ2-3; D possibly corresponds to TRBD2 (5 bases). V was pared by 4 bases and J by 6 bases, with 14 bases between. Germline CDR1 and CDR2: MNHEY and SMNVEV (reference sequence). This CDR3 is built from 14 residues.